Listed here are 27 T cell receptor beta chains from one sample, sequenced in a study of T cells in Graves' hyperthyroidism and ophthalmopathy. Researchers took RNA transcripts and amplified the TCR beta CDR3 regions from them. RT-PCR in the first round (using the HTBI primer set) targeted the TCR CDR3. TCRdb recomputed calls from the multiplex PCR reads with MiXCR, one row per CDR3 protein. Among around 400,000 distinct CDR3 sequences listed, approximately 15% were seen once. Sequencing was done on a sample of blood. The source of these receptors is a woman aged 18-30 years with Graves' hyperthyroidism that later progressed to Graves' ophthalmopathy.

This clonotype was detected many times. The chain links TRBV2 to TRBJ1-5; no definite D call. The CDR3 totals 14 residues. Trimming stripped 1 base from V and 1 base from J, with 5 bases between. CDR1 SNHLY and CDR2 FYNNEI come from the germline V gene. The CDR3 region has the DNA TGTGCCAGCAGTGAAGTCTTCAGCAATCAGCCCCAGCATTTT. Translated: CASSEVFSNQPQHF.

The CDR3: CASSYELVRNTGELFF. The CDR3 coding sequence is TGCGCCAGCAGCTATGAACTAGTCCGGAATACCGGGGAGCTGTTTTTT. The chain employs TRBV5-1 and TRBJ2-2; the D gene is possibly TRBD2 (5 bases). Trimming took 3 bases from V and 5 from J, leaving 17 bases between them. The CDR3 extends over 16 amino acids. Germline V CDR1 and CDR2: SGHRS, YFSETQ.

In this sample, this clonotype turned up many times. The V gene is TRBV10-3, the J gene TRBJ2-7, with no clear D. Germline loops: CDR1 ENHRY, CDR2 SYGVKD. The CDR3 contains 11 residues. V lost 1 base and J lost 5, with 3 bases in between. As DNA, the CDR3 is TGTGCCATCAGTGAGTGGGACGAGCAGTACTTC. Translating gives CAISEWDEQYF.

This chain uses TRBV2 with TRBJ2-5; 8 bases map to TRBD2. Trimming cost V 4 bases and J 2 bases; bases outside gene matches: 12. The CDR3 length is 17 residues. Germline V lookup: CDR1 SNHLY, CDR2 FYNNEI. The CDR3 loop reads CASSGGLGVRLQETQYF. CDR3 DNA sequence: TGTGCCAGCAGTGGGGGACTAGGCGTGAGGTTACAAGAGACCCAGTACTTC.

This clonotype was picked up a small number of times. The chain is built from TRBV9 and TRBJ2-3; 7 bases line up with TRBD1. V trimming: 4 bases; J trimming: 2 bases; junction bases outside the gene matches: 13. The CDR3 spans 17 residues. CDR1 and CDR2 (germline): SGDLS, YYNGEE. The chain's CDR3 is CASSTSRQGRFTDTQYF. The CDR3 bases are TGTGCCAGCAGCACGAGTAGACAGGGAAGGTTCACAGATACGCAGTATTTT.

There are many counts of this clonotype. The CDR3 is CASSVQQNTEAFF. The CDR3 DNA sequence: TGTGCCAGCAGTGTACAGCAGAACACTGAAGCTTTCTTT. This chain joins TRBV2 and TRBJ1-1; D is uncertain. Trimming shortened V by 4 bases and J by 1 base, and 7 bases separated the two germline ends. The germline V gene encodes CDR1 SNHLY and CDR2 FYNNEI. The CDR3 extends over 13 amino acids.

Many counts were recorded for this clonotype. The chain recombines TRBV7-9 with TRBJ2-3; perhaps D is TRBD1 or TRBD2 (5 bases each). The V gene's germline CDR1 is SEHNR and CDR2 FQNEAQ (reference sequence). The CDR3 spans 17 residues. Trimming cost V 1 base and J 0 bases, with 14 bases left between them. The CDR3 is CASSLGGWGYSTDTQYF. Written as DNA, the CDR3 is TGTGCCAGCAGCTTAGGCGGTTGGGGGTATAGCACAGATACGCAGTATTTT.

The chain couples TRBV6-2 or TRBV6-3 to TRBJ2-3; 8 bases align to TRBD2. Germline CDR1 and CDR2: MNHEY and SVGEGT. V trimming: 6 bases; J trimming: 2 bases; junction bases outside the gene matches: 7. The CDR3 consists of 15 residues. The CDR3 here is CASSPGTSPTDTQYF. The CDR3 DNA is TGTGCCAGCAGCCCTGGGACTAGTCCCACAGATACGCAGTATTTT.

This clonotype has ten or more counts. The V call is TRBV7-3, the J call TRBJ2-5, with D tentatively TRBD1 (5 bases). The CDR3 runs to 15 residues. Germline values: CDR1 SGHTA, CDR2 FQGTGA. The V end was cut by 0 bases, the J end by 5 bases, with 13 bases between. CDR3: CASSLTAGSFETQYF. The DNA of the CDR3 is TGTGCCAGCAGCTTAACGGCAGGGTCGTTCGAGACCCAGTACTTC.

This clonotype was detected ten times or more. The chain links TRBV28 to TRBJ2-3; 16 nucleotides match TRBD2. The germline V gene encodes CDR1 MDHEN and CDR2 SYDVKM. Trimming removed 3 bases from V and 5 bases from J; junction bases left unmatched: 8. This CDR3 region has 18 residues. CDR3 in amino acids: CASSFPGTSGRALDTQYF. DNA of the CDR3: TGTGCCAGCAGTTTCCCGGGGACTAGCGGGAGGGCCTTAGATACGCAGTATTTT. Combining the CDR3 with reference TRBV28 and TRBJ2-3 gives the whole variable domain DVKVTQSSRYLVKRTGEKVFLECVQDMDHENMFWYRQDPGLGLRLIYFSYDVKMKEKGDIPEGYSVSREKKERFSLILESASTNQTSMYLCASSFPGTSGRALDTQYFGPGTRLTVL.

This clonotype has a single count. The chain links TRBV6-2 or TRBV6-3 to TRBJ2-1; 7 bases line up with TRBD2. The ends lost 7 bases at V and 0 bases at J; junction bases unmatched: 6. This CDR3 contains 15 residues. Germline V lookup: CDR1 MNHEY, CDR2 SVGEGT. As DNA, the CDR3 is TGTGCCAGCACCCAGCGGGGCCCCTCCTACAATGAGCAGTTCTTC. Encoded protein: CASTQRGPSYNEQFF.

This clonotype has ten or more counts. The rearrangement uses TRBV2 and TRBJ2-1, with 7 bases matching TRBD1. This CDR3 region has 15 residues. Germline V gene data show CDR1 as SNHLY and CDR2 as FYNNEI. V gave up 6 bases and J gave up 1 base; unmatched junction bases: 6. The CDR3 DNA reads TGTGCCAGCAGCCCCGGGACAGCGTCCTACAATGAGCAGTTCTTC. Translated, it gives CASSPGTASYNEQFF.

This clonotype was recorded many times. V and J are TRBV5-1 and TRBJ1-1; D is possibly TRBD1 (5 bases). V gave up 0 bases and J gave up 3 bases, with 9 bases separating them. Per the germline V gene, CDR1 is SGHRS and CDR2 is YFSETQ. The CDR3 is 14 amino acids. CDR3 sequence: CASSLDGGDTEAFF. The CDR3 DNA is TGCGCCAGCAGCTTGGATGGGGGGGACACTGAAGCTTTCTTT. The whole variable domain, remainder taken from reference TRBV5-1 and TRBJ1-1, is KAGVTQTPRYLIKTRGQQVTLSCSPISGHRSVSWYQQTPGQGLQFLFEYFSETQRNKGNFPGRFSGRQFSNSRSEMNVSTLELGDSALYLCASSLDGGDTEAFFGQGTRLTVV.

The chain recombines TRBV5-6 with TRBJ2-5, with D possibly being TRBD2 (6 bases). V lost 4 bases and J 6 bases, leaving 13 bases between the germline ends. Germline CDR1 and CDR2: SGHDT and YYEEEE. The CDR3 loop spans 13 amino acids. In nucleotides, the CDR3 is TGTGCCAGCAGCGTTGGACGGGGGAAGACCCAGTACTTC. The encoded protein is CASSVGRGKTQYF.

In nucleotides, the CDR3 is TGTGCCAGCAGTGACGGAGCGGGCACCTACAATGAGCAGTTCTTC. Translated: CASSDGAGTYNEQFF. The rearrangement uses TRBV6-4 and TRBJ2-1; TRBD2 might be the D (6 bases). The V end lost 2 bases, the J end lost 2 bases, and 10 bases lay between the germline ends. This CDR3 is 15 amino acids long. The germline V gene encodes CDR1 MRHNA and CDR2 SNTAGT.

This clonotype has ten or more counts. The J gene is TRBJ1-2, the V gene TRBV9; no clear D gene. The CDR3 is 12 residues long. Germline CDR1 and CDR2: SGDLS and YYNGEE. V lost 0 bases and J 7 bases, leaving 7 bases between the germline ends. The CDR3 sequence: CASSVGLAGYTF. For the CDR3, the DNA is TGTGCCAGCAGCGTAGGTCTGGCTGGCTACACCTTC.

This clonotype was seen repeatedly, ten times or more. The chain has TRBV11-2 and TRBJ2-2; D is possibly TRBD1 or TRBD2 (5 bases each). Germline V gives CDR1 SGHAT, CDR2 FQNNGV. This CDR3 is 15 amino acids long. Trimming removed 5 bases from V and 4 bases from J, with 14 bases in between. DNA of the CDR3: TGTGCCAGCAGCCAGTCCAGGGACCTCACCGGGGAGCTGTTTTTT. Residues: CASSQSRDLTGELFF. Together with reference TRBV11-2 and TRBJ2-2, the CDR3 gives the full variable domain: EAGVAQSPRYKIIEKRQSVAFWCNPISGHATLYWYQQILGQGPKLLIQFQNNGVVDDSQLPKDRFSAERLKGVDSTLKIQPAKLEDSAVYLCASSQSRDLTGELFFGEGSRLTVL.

J is TRBJ1-4 and V is TRBV27, with no clear D. This CDR3 region has 14 residues. Trimming stripped 4 bases from V and 3 bases from J, with 9 bases between. In germline, CDR1 is MNHEY, CDR2 SMNVEV (reference sequence). Written as DNA, the CDR3 is TGTGCCAGCAGTTCCTGGGGTCCTAATGAAAAACTGTTTTTT. Translation gives CASSSWGPNEKLFF.

This clonotype was seen at least ten times. This chain connects TRBV11-2 to TRBJ2-3; 8 nucleotides agree with TRBD1. V lost 3 bases to trimming and J lost 4 bases; unmatched junction nucleotides: 3. The CDR3 has 14 residues. Germline V lookup: CDR1 SGHAT, CDR2 FQNNGV. In nucleotides, the CDR3 is TGTGCCAGCAGCTTGGACAGGGCTTCAGATACGCAGTATTTT. This gives the protein CASSLDRASDTQYF. The variable domain in full, completed from reference TRBV11-2 and TRBJ2-3, reads EAGVAQSPRYKIIEKRQSVAFWCNPISGHATLYWYQQILGQGPKLLIQFQNNGVVDDSQLPKDRFSAERLKGVDSTLKIQPAKLEDSAVYLCASSLDRASDTQYFGPGTRLTVL.

The chain employs TRBV20-1 and TRBJ1-2; tentatively, D is TRBD1 (6 bases). CDR1 and CDR2 (germline): DFQATT, SNEGSKA (reference sequence). The CDR3 is 12 residues long. The ends were cut back, 2 bases at V and 10 bases at J, with 14 bases in the middle. In DNA, the CDR3 is TGCAGTGCTAGATTCAGGACAGTTGACTACACCTTC. Protein sequence: CSARFRTVDYTF.

This clonotype was seen ten or more times. V is TRBV5-1 and J is TRBJ1-2; 11 nucleotides match TRBD1. The trim removed 4 bases at V and 8 bases at J, leaving 7 bases unmatched. Germline CDR1 SGHRS, CDR2 YFSETQ. The CDR3 spans 14 residues. The DNA for the CDR3 is TGCGCCAGCAGCCAAGGGACAGGGGGAGAGGGCTACACCTTC. As protein: CASSQGTGGEGYTF.

The gene calls are TRBV5-6 and TRBJ1-2; 7 bases map to TRBD1. V trimming: 4 bases; J trimming: 4 bases; junction bases outside the gene matches: 7. This CDR3 has 14 amino acids. Germline loops: CDR1 SGHDT, CDR2 YYEEEE. As DNA, the CDR3 is TGTGCCAGCAGCACCGACAGGGTTCGCTATGGCTACACCTTC. Translation: CASSTDRVRYGYTF.

This clonotype was recorded many times. The chain recombines TRBV9 with TRBJ1-1, with D maybe TRBD1 (5 bases). Germline values: CDR1 SGDLS, CDR2 YYNGEE. The CDR3 sequence is 14 residues long. The ends were cut back, 1 base at V and 3 bases at J, with 10 bases in the middle. For the CDR3, the DNA is TGTGCCAGCAGCGTATATCCGGGGGACACTGAAGCTTTCTTT. Translation: CASSVYPGDTEAFF.

This clonotype was found many times. The chain is built from TRBV28 and TRBJ2-7; the match to TRBD1 covers 7 bases. CDR1 and CDR2 (germline): MDHEN, SYDVKM. Trimming took 10 bases from V and 4 from J; bases not matched to a gene: 13. The CDR3 extends over 14 amino acids. The CDR3 DNA reads TGTGCCACCGTGACGCAAGGGGGCAAATACGAGCAGTACTTC. As protein: CATVTQGGKYEQYF.

This clonotype was detected ten times or more. The CDR3 reads CASSLVGGGANEQYF. The CDR3 nucleotides are TGTGCCAGCAGCTTAGTTGGGGGAGGGGCGAACGAGCAGTACTTC. This chain joins TRBV7-2 and TRBJ2-7, with 7 bases fitting TRBD2. V was clipped by 1 base and J by 5 bases; unmatched bases: 8. This CDR3 region has 15 residues. Looked up from germline, CDR1 is SGHTA and CDR2 is FQGNSA.

This clonotype was picked up many times. The rearrangement uses TRBV11-3 and TRBJ1-1; a weak D match, TRBD1 (5 bases). Deletions cut 5 bases from V and 7 bases from J, with 14 bases between. The CDR3 has 13 amino acids. Germline assignment: CDR1 SGHNT and CDR2 YENEEA. The CDR3 DNA is TGTGCCAGCAGCACCCGGGACGGCCTTGAAGCTTTCTTT. Its translation is CASSTRDGLEAFF.

This clonotype was counted only a few times. The junction does not match germline at one end; this may be a read error. The chain combines TRBV20-1 with TRBJ2-5, with D perhaps matching TRBD2 (6 bases). This CDR3 spans 17 amino acids. The V gene's germline CDR1 is DFQATT and CDR2 SNEGSKA (reference sequence). CDR3 DNA: TGCAGTGCTGCCGCTTTTGGACGGGAGAAACTCCAAGGGACCCAGTACTTC. Its translation: CSAAAFGREKLQGTQYF.